Below are 30 T cell receptor beta chains sequenced from a single sample in a study of vaccination and CD4 T cells after COVID-19. The treatment: roughly 11-day PBMC culture with coronavirus spike peptide pools or control peptides (ViraFEST assay). Which antigens these TCRs recognize remains unknown. At the Johns Hopkins FTIC core, DNA taken from cultured CD4+ T cells was sequenced by way of the Oncomine TCR Beta short-read assay. One entry per CDR3 protein results from TCRdb running MiXCR on the PCR reads. The table records around 25,000 distinct CDR3 sequences, roughly 67% of them present only once. The sample was CD4+ T cells from blood, cultured in vitro, taken after SARS-CoV-2 vaccination. The receptors stem from a human donor who received a COVID-19 vaccine.

This chain links TRBV19 with TRBJ1-4; possible D gene TRBD1, 5 bases. CDR3 length equals 12 residues. The V and J ends lost 6 bases and 13 bases respectively, with 15 bases between them. CDR1 LNHDA and CDR2 SQIVND come from the germline V gene (reference sequence). CDR3 loop: CASSPDWGILFF. The CDR3 nucleotides are TGTGCCAGTAGCCCTGATTGGGGCATACTGTTTTTT. The full variable domain, its missing parts supplied by reference TRBV19 and TRBJ1-4, is DGGITQSPKYLFRKEGQNVTLSCEQNLNHDAMYWYRQDPGQGLRLIYYSQIVNDFQKGDIAEGYSVSREKKESFPLTVTSAQKNPTAFYLCASSPDWGILFFGSGTQLSVL.

The chain joins TRBV15 to TRBJ1-5; no firm D call. The germline V and J ends were trimmed by 0 bases and 3 bases, with 9 bases remaining between them. The CDR3 has 15 amino acids. Germline V gene data show CDR1 as LNHNV and CDR2 as YYDKDF (reference sequence). CDR3 nucleotide sequence: TGTGCCACCAGCAGAGATGGCGTTCCCAATCAGCCCCAGCATTTT. It translates to CATSRDGVPNQPQHF.

As regards this clonotype: The junction and the germline gene differ at one end; a read error may be behind it. The chain links TRBV5-5 to TRBJ2-5; the D is unclear. The V gene's germline CDR1 is SGHKS and CDR2 YYEKEE (reference sequence). This CDR3 has 15 residues. Here the CDR3 reads CASSLAGVRRETQYF. The CDR3 nucleotides read TGCGCCAGCAGCTTGGCCGGCGTTAGGCGGGAGACCCAGTACTTC.

The V gene is TRBV6-1, the J gene TRBJ1-5, with TRBD1 matching over 7 bases. This CDR3 contains 13 residues. The V segment lost 9 bases and the J segment 5 bases; nucleotides outside the gene matches: 7. Germline V gene sequence: CDR1 MNHNS, CDR2 SASEGT. CDR3 sequence (DNA): TGTGCCAGACCGGGGACAGTTGATCAGCCCCAGCATTTT. It is translated as CARPGTVDQPQHF.

The chain combines TRBV2 with TRBJ1-4; TRBD1 matches 8 bases. The length of the CDR3 is 15 residues. The V and J ends lost 8 bases and 10 bases, in that order; junction bases with no gene match: 15. Looked up from germline, CDR1 is SNHLY and CDR2 is FYNNEI. CDR3 nucleotides: TGTGCCAGCCGACGGACACGACAGGGGCTGGCAAAACTGTTTTTT. Encoded protein: CASRRTRQGLAKLFF.

This chain joins TRBV18 and TRBJ1-1; D is undetermined. The CDR3 loop spans 14 amino acids. Germline V gives CDR1 KGHSH, CDR2 LQKENI. Trimming took off 5 bases at V and 4 bases at J, with 14 bases between the two ends. CDR3 in amino acids: CASSAPGSGTEAFF. CDR3 bases: TGTGCCAGCTCAGCGCCGGGGAGTGGCACTGAAGCTTTCTTT.

This clonotype occurred a few times. The gene calls are TRBV12-3 or TRBV12-4 and TRBJ2-2, with a weak D call TRBD1 (5 bases). This CDR3 region has 16 residues. With 3 bases removed from V and 3 bases from J, the gap between germline ends came to 14 bases. CDR3 bases: TGTGCCAGCAGTTTCGGGTCTCAGGGTGACACCGGGGAGCTGTTTTTT. Translation gives CASSFGSQGDTGELFF.

Concerning this clonotype itself: At one end, the junction sequence differs from germline, possibly due to a read error. The rearrangement links TRBV6-5 to TRBJ2-3; D is uncertain. CDR3 length: 14 amino acids. Germline CDR1 is MNHEY and CDR2 is SVGAGI. CDR3: CTSSYPEAVDTQYF. CDR3 sequence (DNA): TGTACCAGCAGTTACCCCGAAGCAGTAGATACGCAGTATTTT.

This clonotype was picked up a small number of times. The J gene is TRBJ2-1, the V gene TRBV7-2, with 9 bases identical to TRBD1. The junction had 6 bases not matched to a gene; V was cut back by 5 bases and J by 4 bases. The CDR3 totals 15 residues. Germline V lookup: CDR1 SGHTA, CDR2 FQGNSA. CDR3 protein: CASSRQGVLYNEQFF. CDR3 bases: TGTGCCAGCAGCCGACAGGGGGTCTTATACAATGAGCAGTTCTTC.

This clonotype has just one count. J is TRBJ2-3 and V is TRBV7-9; 14 bases are shared with TRBD2. J gave up 0 bases and V 5 bases, and 7 bases lay outside the gene matches. The CDR3 length is 18 residues. Per germline, CDR1 SEHNR and CDR2 FQNEAQ (reference sequence). The CDR3 protein is CASSLGLAGAYSTDTQYF. DNA of the CDR3: TGTGCCAGCAGCCTGGGACTAGCGGGGGCCTATAGCACAGATACGCAGTATTTT.

The chain has TRBV20-1 and TRBJ1-1; D remains ambiguous. Between the trimmed V and J ends, which lost 6 bases and 1 base, there was a span of 12 bases. Per the germline V gene, CDR1 is DFQATT and CDR2 is SNEGSKA (reference sequence). The CDR3 runs 13 residues. CDR3 DNA sequence: TGCAGTGCCCCTTACTTGGGGAACACTGAAGCTTTCTTT. Translated: CSAPYLGNTEAFF.

V gene TRBV6-1 combines with J gene TRBJ1-2; D not certain. Deletions cut 6 bases from V and 8 bases from J, with 16 bases between. Germline CDR1 MNHNS, CDR2 SASEGT. The CDR3 is made up of 13 amino acids. CDR3 residues: CASRSNGGVGYTF. CDR3 in DNA: TGTGCCAGCAGATCGAATGGTGGTGTAGGCTACACCTTC.

J is TRBJ1-2 and V is TRBV7-8; 9 nucleotides line up with TRBD1. Germline V gene lookup returns CDR1 SGHVS and CDR2 FQNEAQ. Trimming at V came to 1 base and at J to 8 bases, leaving 5 bases not matched to a gene. The CDR3 is made up of 14 amino acids. As DNA, the CDR3 is TGTGCCAGCAGCTTAGAACAGGGGGCTGGGGGCTACACCTTC. As protein: CASSLEQGAGGYTF.

The V call is TRBV7-8, the J call TRBJ1-4, with D possibly matching TRBD1 (5 bases). With 1 base removed from V and 2 bases from J, the gap between germline ends came to 17 bases. The CDR3 is 18 amino acids. Germline CDR1 is SGHVS and CDR2 is FQNEAQ. The CDR3, as DNA: TGTGCCAGCAGCTTAGTGGGGGGGGGTCTCGCGACTAATGAAAAACTGTTTTTT. This sequence encodes CASSLVGGGLATNEKLFF.

This clonotype was found once. The rearrangement joins TRBV7-2 to TRBJ2-1, with D tentatively TRBD2 (5 bases). With 6 bases removed from V and 2 bases from J, the gap between germline ends came to 14 bases. The CDR3 sequence is 15 residues long. CDR1 is SGHTA, CDR2 FQGNSA, per germline. CDR3 sequence (DNA): TGTGCCAGCAGTGGAAAAGTGGAGGCCTACAATGAGCAGTTCTTC. Translated: CASSGKVEAYNEQFF. Complete variable domain (other parts from reference TRBV7-2 and TRBJ2-1): GAGVSQSPSNKVTEKGKDVELRCDPISGHTALYWYRQSLGQGLEFLIYFQGNSAPDKSGLPSDRFSAERTGGSVSTLTIQRTQQEDSAVYLCASSGKVEAYNEQFFGPGTRLTVL.

The table lists this clonotype with a few counts. This chain links TRBV7-9 with TRBJ1-3; no reliable D call. CDR1 is SEHNR and CDR2 is FQNEAQ in the germline V gene (reference sequence). This CDR3 has 16 amino acids. Trimming cost V 1 base and J 2 bases, with 12 bases left between them. CDR3 region: CASSLGGLVPGNTIYF. CDR3 nucleotides: TGTGCCAGCAGCTTAGGAGGGCTGGTTCCTGGAAACACCATATATTTT.

In its sample, this clonotype was seen a few times. This chain joins TRBV7-2 and TRBJ1-2; 7 bases fit TRBD1. The J segment lost 4 bases and the V segment lost 3 bases, leaving 8 bases of the junction unmatched. Germline CDR1 SGHTA, CDR2 FQGNSA. The CDR3 spans 15 residues. The CDR3 loop reads CASSFETQGSYGYTF. The CDR3 nucleotides read TGTGCCAGCAGCTTTGAAACACAGGGGAGCTATGGCTACACCTTC.

The chain combines TRBV25-1 with TRBJ2-4; possibly TRBD2 for D (6 bases). With 5 bases removed from V and 9 bases from J, the gap between germline ends came to 17 bases. This CDR3 has 14 amino acids. Germline assignment: CDR1 MGHDK and CDR2 SYGVNS. This CDR3 reads CASSLRDSASIQYF. The CDR3, as DNA: TGTGCCAGCAGTCTCCGGGACTCGGCAAGCATTCAGTACTTC.

This clonotype appeared once. V is TRBV24-1 and J is TRBJ2-2; TRBD1 might be the D (5 bases). The germline V gene has CDR1 KGHDR and CDR2 SFDVKD. The CDR3 totals 17 residues. V lost 4 bases, J lost 4 bases, and 18 bases lay in between. In DNA form, the CDR3 reads TGTGCCACCAGTGACCCCAGGGTACACCTGACCACCGGGGAGCTGTTTTTT. Protein sequence: CATSDPRVHLTTGELFF.

This clonotype turned up a few times. V gene TRBV7-9 combines with J gene TRBJ1-1, with unresolved D. Germline CDR1 reads SEHNR; CDR2 reads FQNEAQ (reference sequence). V dropped 5 bases and J dropped 3 bases, with 16 bases sitting between them. The CDR3 extends over 15 amino acids. For the CDR3, the DNA is TGTGCCAGCAGCCCCCCGAGAGGTGAGGACACTGAAGCTTTCTTT. Encoded protein: CASSPPRGEDTEAFF.

This chain uses TRBV7-8 with TRBJ2-1; the match to TRBD2 covers 16 bases. The CDR3 runs 18 residues. Trimming at V came to 1 base and at J to 7 bases, leaving 7 bases not matched to a gene. Germline CDR1 SGHVS, CDR2 FQNEAQ. The CDR3 DNA reads TGTGCCAGCAGCTTAGTGGGACTAGCGGGGGGGCCGGGAAATGAGCAGTTCTTC. Protein product: CASSLVGLAGGPGNEQFF.

The rearrangement joins TRBV20-1 to TRBJ2-3, with 10 nucleotides matching TRBD2. Germline loops: CDR1 DFQATT, CDR2 SNEGSKA (reference sequence). The CDR3 is 19 amino acids. J lost 8 bases, V lost 3 bases, and 23 bases had no gene match. Here the CDR3 DNA reads TGCAGTGCTAGGGCGGTGCGAGCGGGGGGGCTATACCATGAGGGTACGCAGTATTTT. Residues: CSARAVRAGGLYHEGTQYF.

The chain links TRBV10-2 to TRBJ2-7; D remains unclear. Germline V gene sequence: CDR1 WSHSY, CDR2 SAAADI. V was shortened by 5 bases and J by 2 bases, with 7 bases between the two germline ends. The CDR3 is made up of 12 amino acids. The CDR3 DNA reads TGCGCCAGCAGTTCAGGTACCTACGAGCAGTACTTC. It yields the protein CASSSGTYEQYF.

The chain uses TRBV24-1 and TRBJ2-5, with TRBD1 matching over 11 bases. CDR1 is KGHDR and CDR2 is SFDVKD in the germline V gene. The CDR3 consists of 17 residues. J lost 5 bases, V lost 6 bases, and 13 bases had no gene match. The CDR3 loop is CATSHREGQGEKETQYF. Written as DNA, the CDR3 is TGTGCCACCAGTCATAGGGAGGGACAGGGGGAAAAGGAGACCCAGTACTTC.

V usage is TRBV7-9 and J usage is TRBJ1-2; 7 nucleotides align to TRBD1. V lost 8 bases to trimming and J lost 0 bases; unmatched junction nucleotides: 0. The CDR3 has 12 residues. Per the germline V gene, CDR1 is SEHNR and CDR2 is FQNEAQ (reference sequence). The DNA for the CDR3 is TGTGCCAGCGACAGGGCTAACTATGGCTACACCTTC. As protein: CASDRANYGYTF. Full variable domain (outside the CDR3, taken from reference TRBV7-9 and TRBJ1-2): DTGVSQNPRHKITKRGQNVTFRCDPISEHNRLYWYRQTLGQGPEFLTYFQNEAQLEKSRLLSDRFSAERPKGSFSTLEIQRTEQGDSAMYLCASDRANYGYTFGSGTRLTVV.

V gene TRBV30 combines with J gene TRBJ1-5; tentative D call: TRBD1 (5 bases). This CDR3 is 15 amino acids long. Germline CDR1 is GTSNPN and CDR2 is SVGIG (reference sequence). V shed 3 bases and J shed 5 bases, with 17 bases lying between them. In DNA, the CDR3 is TGTGCCTGGAGGGCCGGGGGGGGTCTGCATCAGCCCCAGCATTTT. Protein product: CAWRAGGGLHQPQHF.

This clonotype has just a few counts. This chain links TRBV15 with TRBJ2-5; possibly TRBD1 for D (6 bases). Looked up from germline, CDR1 is LNHNV and CDR2 is YYDKDF (reference sequence). V lost 0 bases, J lost 5 bases, and 16 bases lay in between. This CDR3 is 16 amino acids long. The DNA for the CDR3 is TGTGCCACCAGCAGAGATTCCGTCAGGGGCGGGGAGACCCAGTACTTC. Encoded protein: CATSRDSVRGGETQYF.

This clonotype was observed a handful of times. The rearrangement links TRBV7-2 to TRBJ2-2, with 12 bases fitting TRBD2. The CDR3 has 16 amino acids. Trimming cost V 5 bases and J 6 bases; bases outside gene matches: 7. Per the germline V gene, CDR1 is SGHTA and CDR2 is FQGNSA. The chain's CDR3 is CASSKPSGGAAGELFF. For the CDR3, the DNA is TGTGCCAGCAGCAAGCCTAGCGGGGGGGCGGCCGGGGAGCTGTTTTTT.

The V gene is TRBV6-1, the J gene TRBJ2-3; 7 nucleotides match TRBD2. After removal of 7 bases from V and 5 bases from J, the junction contained 12 bases not matched to a gene. CDR3 size: 15 residues. Germline CDR1 and CDR2: MNHNS and SASEGT. Here the CDR3 reads CASTEGYGGRDTQYF. In DNA, the CDR3 is TGTGCCAGCACAGAGGGTTACGGGGGGAGAGATACGCAGTATTTT.

J is TRBJ2-7 and V is TRBV6-5; D is perhaps TRBD1 (5 bases). This CDR3 contains 14 residues. The V gene's germline CDR1 is MNHEY and CDR2 SVGAGI. V was shortened by 4 bases and J by 5 bases, with 15 bases between the two germline ends. The CDR3 spells CASSSRRQIDEQYF. CDR3 bases: TGTGCCAGCAGTTCACGGCGACAGATCGACGAGCAGTACTTC.